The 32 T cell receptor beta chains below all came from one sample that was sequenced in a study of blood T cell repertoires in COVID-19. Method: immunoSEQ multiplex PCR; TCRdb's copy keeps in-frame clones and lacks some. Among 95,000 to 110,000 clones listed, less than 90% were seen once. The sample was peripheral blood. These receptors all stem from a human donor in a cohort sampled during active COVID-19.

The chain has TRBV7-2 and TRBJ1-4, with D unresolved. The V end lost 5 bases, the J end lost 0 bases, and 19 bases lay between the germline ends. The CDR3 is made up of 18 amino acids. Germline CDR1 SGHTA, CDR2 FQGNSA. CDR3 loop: CASSPTVAGKTTNEKLFF. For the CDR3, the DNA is TGTGCCAGCAGCCCGACCGTAGCTGGAAAAACAACTAATGAAAAACTGTTTTTT.

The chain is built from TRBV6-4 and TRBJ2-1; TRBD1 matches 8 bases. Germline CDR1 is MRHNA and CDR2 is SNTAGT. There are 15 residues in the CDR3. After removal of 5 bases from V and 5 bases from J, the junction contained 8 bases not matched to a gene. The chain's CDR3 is CASSREGTGHNEQFF. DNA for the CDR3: TGTGCCAGCAGTAGAGAAGGGACAGGCCACAATGAGCAGTTCTTC.

DNA of the CDR3: TGTGCCAGCAGCCAAGACAGGGGTTATTCACCCCTCCACTTT. Protein sequence: CASSQDRGYSPLHF. The J gene is TRBJ1-6, the V gene TRBV4-2; TRBD1 is a possible D gene (6 bases). Germline-derived CDR1 and CDR2 are LGHNA and YNFKEQ. The CDR3 is made up of 14 amino acids. The V gene lost 0 bases and the J gene lost 8 bases, with 8 bases spanning the gap.

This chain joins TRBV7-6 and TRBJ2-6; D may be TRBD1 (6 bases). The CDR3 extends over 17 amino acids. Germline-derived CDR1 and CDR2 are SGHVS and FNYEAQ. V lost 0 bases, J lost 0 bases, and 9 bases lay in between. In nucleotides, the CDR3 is TGTGCCAGCAGCTTAGCGAGGGGGACCTCTGGGGCCAACGTCCTGACTTTC. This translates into CASSLARGTSGANVLTF. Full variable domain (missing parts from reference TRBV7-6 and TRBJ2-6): GAGVSQSPRYKVTKRGQDVALRCDPISGHVSLYWYRQALGQGPEFLTYFNYEAQQDKSGLPNDRFSAERPEGSISTLTIQRTEQRDSAMYRCASSLARGTSGANVLTFGAGSRLTVL.

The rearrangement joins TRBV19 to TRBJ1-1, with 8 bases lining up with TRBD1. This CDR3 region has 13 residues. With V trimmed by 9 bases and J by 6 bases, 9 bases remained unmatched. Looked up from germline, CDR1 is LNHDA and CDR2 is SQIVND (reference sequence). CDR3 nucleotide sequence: TGTGCCAGCGGACAGGGTAAGGTTGCTGAAGCTTTCTTT. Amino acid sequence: CASGQGKVAEAFF.

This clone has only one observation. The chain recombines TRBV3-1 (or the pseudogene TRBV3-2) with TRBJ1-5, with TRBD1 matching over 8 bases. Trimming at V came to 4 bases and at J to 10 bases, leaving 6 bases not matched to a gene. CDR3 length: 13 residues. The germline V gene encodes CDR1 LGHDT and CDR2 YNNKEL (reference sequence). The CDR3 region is CASSPTGANPQHF. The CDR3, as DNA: TGTGCCAGCAGCCCGACAGGGGCCAACCCCCAGCATTTT.

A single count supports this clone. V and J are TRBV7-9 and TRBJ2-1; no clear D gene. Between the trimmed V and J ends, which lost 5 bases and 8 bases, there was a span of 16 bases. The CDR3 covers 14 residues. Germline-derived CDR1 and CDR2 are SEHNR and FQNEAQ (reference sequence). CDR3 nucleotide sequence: TGTGCCAGCAGCCCCCGGTCCGCCATATATGAGCAGTTCTTC. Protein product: CASSPRSAIYEQFF.

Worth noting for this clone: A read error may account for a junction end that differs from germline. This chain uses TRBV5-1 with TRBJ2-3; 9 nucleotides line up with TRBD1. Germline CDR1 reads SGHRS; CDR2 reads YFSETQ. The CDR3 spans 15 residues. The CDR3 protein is CASGLGDRDTDTQYF. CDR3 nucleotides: TGCGCCAGCGGCTTGGGGGACAGGGACACAGATACGCAGTATTTT.

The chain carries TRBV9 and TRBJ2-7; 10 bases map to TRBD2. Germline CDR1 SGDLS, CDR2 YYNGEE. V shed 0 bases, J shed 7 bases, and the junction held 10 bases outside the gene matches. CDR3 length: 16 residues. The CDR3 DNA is TGTGCCAGCAGCGTAGGTTATCTAGCGGGAGCCTTGGAGCAGTACTTC. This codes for CASSVGYLAGALEQYF.

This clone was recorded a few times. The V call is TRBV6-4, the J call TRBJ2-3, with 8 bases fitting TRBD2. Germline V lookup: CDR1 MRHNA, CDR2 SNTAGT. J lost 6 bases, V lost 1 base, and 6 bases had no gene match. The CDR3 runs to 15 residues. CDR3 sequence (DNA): TGTGCCAGCAGTGACTTAAAGACGGGAGGGGATACGCAGTATTTT. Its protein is CASSDLKTGGDTQYF.

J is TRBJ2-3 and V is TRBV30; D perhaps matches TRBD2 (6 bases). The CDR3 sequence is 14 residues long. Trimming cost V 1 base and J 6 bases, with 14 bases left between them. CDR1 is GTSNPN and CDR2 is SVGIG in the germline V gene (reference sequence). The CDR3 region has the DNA TGTGCCTGGAGTGCGGGACTCGGCGGGGATACGCAGTATTTT. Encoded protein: CAWSAGLGGDTQYF. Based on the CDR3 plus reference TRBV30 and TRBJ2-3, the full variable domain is SQTIHQWPATLVQPVGSPLSLECTVEGTSNPNLYWYRQAAGRGLQLLFYSVGIGQISSEVPQNLSASRPQDRQFILSSKKLLLSDSGFYLCAWSAGLGGDTQYFGPGTRLTVL.

The CDR3 sequence is CASSTRGEGYGYTF. Written as DNA, the CDR3 is TGTGCCAGCAGCACCCGGGGGGAAGGCTATGGCTACACCTTC. V usage is TRBV7-8 and J usage is TRBJ1-2; perhaps TRBD1 as D (5 bases). The CDR3 is 14 residues long. V lost 5 bases and J lost 4, with 14 bases in between. Germline V gene lookup returns CDR1 SGHVS and CDR2 FQNEAQ.

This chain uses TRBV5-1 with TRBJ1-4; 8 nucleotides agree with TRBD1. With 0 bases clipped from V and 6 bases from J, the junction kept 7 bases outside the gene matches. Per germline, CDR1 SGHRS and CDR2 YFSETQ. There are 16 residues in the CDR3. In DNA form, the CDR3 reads TGCGCCAGCAGCTTGGGGGCAGGGGGCTTGGATGAAAAACTGTTTTTT. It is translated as CASSLGAGGLDEKLFF. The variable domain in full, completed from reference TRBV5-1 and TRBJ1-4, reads KAGVTQTPRYLIKTRGQQVTLSCSPISGHRSVSWYQQTPGQGLQFLFEYFSETQRNKGNFPGRFSGRQFSNSRSEMNVSTLELGDSALYLCASSLGAGGLDEKLFFGSGTQLSVL.

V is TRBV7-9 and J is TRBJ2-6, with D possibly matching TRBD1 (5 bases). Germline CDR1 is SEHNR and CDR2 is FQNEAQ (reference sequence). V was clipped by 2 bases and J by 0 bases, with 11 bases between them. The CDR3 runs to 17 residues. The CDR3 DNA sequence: TGTGCCAGCAGCTTACAGGGTTTAAACTCTGGGGCCAACGTCCTGACTTTC. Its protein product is CASSLQGLNSGANVLTF.

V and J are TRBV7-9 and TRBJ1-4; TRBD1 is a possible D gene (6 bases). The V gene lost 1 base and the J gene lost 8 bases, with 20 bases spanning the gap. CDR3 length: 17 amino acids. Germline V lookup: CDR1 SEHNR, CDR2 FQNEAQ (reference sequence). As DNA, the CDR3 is TGTGCCAGCAGCTTAGGATTGGTGGCAGGGGTTCGCGAAAAACTGTTTTTT. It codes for CASSLGLVAGVREKLFF.

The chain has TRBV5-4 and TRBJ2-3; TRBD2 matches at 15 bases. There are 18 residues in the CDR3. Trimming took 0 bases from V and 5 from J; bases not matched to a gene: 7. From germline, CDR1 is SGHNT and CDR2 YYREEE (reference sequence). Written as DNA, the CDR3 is TGTGCCAGCAGCTTGGGAGTTGGACTAGCGGGAGGGGGAGATACGCAGTATTTT. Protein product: CASSLGVGLAGGGDTQYF.

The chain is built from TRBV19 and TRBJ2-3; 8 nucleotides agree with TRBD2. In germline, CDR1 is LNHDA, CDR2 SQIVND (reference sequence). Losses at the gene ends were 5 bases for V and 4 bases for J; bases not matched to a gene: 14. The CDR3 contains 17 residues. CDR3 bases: TGTGCCAGTAGTGTGAAGCGGGGGCCCCTAGGCGCAGATACGCAGTATTTT. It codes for CASSVKRGPLGADTQYF. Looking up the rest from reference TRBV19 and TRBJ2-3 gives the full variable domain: DGGITQSPKYLFRKEGQNVTLSCEQNLNHDAMYWYRQDPGQGLRLIYYSQIVNDFQKGDIAEGYSVSREKKESFPLTVTSAQKNPTAFYLCASSVKRGPLGADTQYFGPGTRLTVL.

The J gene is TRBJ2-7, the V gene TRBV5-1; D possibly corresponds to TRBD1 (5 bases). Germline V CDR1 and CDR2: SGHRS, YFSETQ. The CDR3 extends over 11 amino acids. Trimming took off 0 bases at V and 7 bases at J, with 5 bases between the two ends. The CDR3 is CASSLDREQYF. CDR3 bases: TGCGCCAGCAGCTTGGACAGGGAGCAGTACTTC.

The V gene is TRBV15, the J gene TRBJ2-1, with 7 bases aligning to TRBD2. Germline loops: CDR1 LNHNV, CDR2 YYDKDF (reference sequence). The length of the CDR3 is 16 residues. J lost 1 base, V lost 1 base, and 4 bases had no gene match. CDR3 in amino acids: CATSRVGGRSYNEQFF. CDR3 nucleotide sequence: TGTGCCACCAGCAGAGTGGGGGGGAGGTCCTACAATGAGCAGTTCTTC.

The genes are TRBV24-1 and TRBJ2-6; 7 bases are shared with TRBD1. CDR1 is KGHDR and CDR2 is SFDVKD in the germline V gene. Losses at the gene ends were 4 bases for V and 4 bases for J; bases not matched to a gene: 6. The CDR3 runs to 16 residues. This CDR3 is CATSDQTGFGANVLTF. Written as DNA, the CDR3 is TGTGCCACCAGTGACCAGACAGGGTTCGGGGCCAACGTCCTGACTTTC.

CDR3 sequence: CATSQGAKNEQFF. DNA for the CDR3: TGTGCCACCTCCCAGGGGGCGAAAAATGAGCAGTTCTTC. The genes are TRBV18 and TRBJ2-1; 8 nucleotides line up with TRBD1. With V trimmed by 10 bases and J by 7 bases, 9 bases remained unmatched. Germline CDR1 KGHSH, CDR2 LQKENI. The CDR3 is 13 residues long.

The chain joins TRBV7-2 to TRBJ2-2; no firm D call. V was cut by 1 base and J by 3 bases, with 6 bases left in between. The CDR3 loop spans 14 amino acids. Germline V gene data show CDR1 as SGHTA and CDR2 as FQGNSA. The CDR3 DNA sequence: TGTGCCAGCAGCTTAGGAACATACACCGGGGAGCTGTTTTTT. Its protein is CASSLGTYTGELFF.

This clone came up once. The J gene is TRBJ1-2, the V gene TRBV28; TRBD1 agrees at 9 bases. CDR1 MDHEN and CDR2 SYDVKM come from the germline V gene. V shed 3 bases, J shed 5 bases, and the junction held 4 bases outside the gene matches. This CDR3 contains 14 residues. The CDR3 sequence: CASSLRDRAYGYTF. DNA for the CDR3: TGTGCCAGCAGTTTGAGGGACAGGGCTTATGGCTACACCTTC.

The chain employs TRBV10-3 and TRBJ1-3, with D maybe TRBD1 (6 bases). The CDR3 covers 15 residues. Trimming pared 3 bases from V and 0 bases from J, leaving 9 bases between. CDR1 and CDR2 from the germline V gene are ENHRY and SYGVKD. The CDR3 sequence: CAISEQGRSGNTIYF. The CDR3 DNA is TGTGCCATCAGTGAACAGGGTCGCTCTGGAAACACCATATATTTT.

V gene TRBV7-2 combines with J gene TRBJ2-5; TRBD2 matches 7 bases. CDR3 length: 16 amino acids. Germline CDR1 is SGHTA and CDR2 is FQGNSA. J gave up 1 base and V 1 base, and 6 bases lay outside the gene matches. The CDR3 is CASSLGTSSGQETQYF. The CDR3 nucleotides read TGTGCCAGCAGCTTAGGGACCTCTAGCGGCCAAGAGACCCAGTACTTC.

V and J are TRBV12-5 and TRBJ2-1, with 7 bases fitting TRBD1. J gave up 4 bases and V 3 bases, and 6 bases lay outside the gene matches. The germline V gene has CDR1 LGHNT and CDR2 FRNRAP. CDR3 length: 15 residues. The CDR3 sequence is CASGFDRELYNEQFF. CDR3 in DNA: TGTGCTAGTGGTTTTGACAGGGAACTTTACAATGAGCAGTTCTTC.

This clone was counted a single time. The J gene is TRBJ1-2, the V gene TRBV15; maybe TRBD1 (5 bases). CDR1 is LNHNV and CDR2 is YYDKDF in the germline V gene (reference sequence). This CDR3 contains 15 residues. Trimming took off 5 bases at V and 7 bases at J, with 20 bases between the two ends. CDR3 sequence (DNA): TGTGCCACCAGCTCTGGCATGGGGCCCGCCGGTGGCTACACCTTC. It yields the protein CATSSGMGPAGGYTF.

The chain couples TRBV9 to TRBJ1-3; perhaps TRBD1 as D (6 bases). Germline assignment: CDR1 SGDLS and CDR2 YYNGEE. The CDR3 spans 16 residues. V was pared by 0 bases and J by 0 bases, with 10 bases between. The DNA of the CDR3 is TGTGCCAGCAGCGTAGCGACAGGACGCTCTGGAAACACCATATATTTT. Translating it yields CASSVATGRSGNTIYF.

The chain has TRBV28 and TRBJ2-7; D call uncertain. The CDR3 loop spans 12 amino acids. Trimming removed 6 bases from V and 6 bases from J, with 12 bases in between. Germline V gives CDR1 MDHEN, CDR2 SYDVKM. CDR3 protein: CASRSTLGEQYF. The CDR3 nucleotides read TGTGCCAGCAGGTCGACATTGGGCGAGCAGTACTTC.

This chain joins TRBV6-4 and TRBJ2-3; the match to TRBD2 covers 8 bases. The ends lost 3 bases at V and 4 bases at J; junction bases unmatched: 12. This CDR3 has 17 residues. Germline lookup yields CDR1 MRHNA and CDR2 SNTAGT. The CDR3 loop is CASSEGLAWGVPDTQYF. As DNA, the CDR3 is TGTGCCAGCAGTGAAGGACTAGCTTGGGGAGTGCCAGATACGCAGTATTTT.

The CDR3 DNA sequence: TGTGCCTGGAGTGCGGGATCAGTAAACCAGCCCCAGCATTTT. This codes for CAWSAGSVNQPQHF. The rearrangement joins TRBV30 to TRBJ1-5; no definite D call. Trimming removed 1 base from V and 7 bases from J, with 14 bases in between. The CDR3 is made up of 14 amino acids. Germline-derived CDR1 and CDR2 are GTSNPN and SVGIG (reference sequence).

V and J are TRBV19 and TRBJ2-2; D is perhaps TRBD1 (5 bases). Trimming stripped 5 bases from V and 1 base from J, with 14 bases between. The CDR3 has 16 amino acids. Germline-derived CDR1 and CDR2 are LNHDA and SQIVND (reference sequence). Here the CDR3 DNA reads TGTGCCAGTAGTGACCCAAACCAGGGGAACACCGGGGAGCTGTTTTTT. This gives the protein CASSDPNQGNTGELFF. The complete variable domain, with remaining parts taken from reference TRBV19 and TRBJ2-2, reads DGGITQSPKYLFRKEGQNVTLSCEQNLNHDAMYWYRQDPGQGLRLIYYSQIVNDFQKGDIAEGYSVSREKKESFPLTVTSAQKNPTAFYLCASSDPNQGNTGELFFGEGSRLTVL.